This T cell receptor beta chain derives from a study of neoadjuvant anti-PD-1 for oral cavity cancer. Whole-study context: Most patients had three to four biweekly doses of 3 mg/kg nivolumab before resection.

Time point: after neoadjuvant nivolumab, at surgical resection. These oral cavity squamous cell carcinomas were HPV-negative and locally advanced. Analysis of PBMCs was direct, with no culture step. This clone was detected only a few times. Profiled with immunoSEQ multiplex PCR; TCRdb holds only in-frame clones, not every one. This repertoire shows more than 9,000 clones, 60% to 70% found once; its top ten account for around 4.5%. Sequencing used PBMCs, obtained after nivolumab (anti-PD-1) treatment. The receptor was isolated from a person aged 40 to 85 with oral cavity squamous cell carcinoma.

The CDR3 DNA follows: TGTGCCAGCAGTGGGTACAGGGAAGCTTTCTTT. It encodes CASSGYREAFF. This chain links TRBV2 with TRBJ1-1; TRBD1 is a possible D gene (5 bases). CDR3 length: 11 amino acids. With 4 bases removed from V and 8 bases from J, the gap between germline ends came to 8 bases. Germline CDR1 and CDR2: SNHLY and FYNNEI.